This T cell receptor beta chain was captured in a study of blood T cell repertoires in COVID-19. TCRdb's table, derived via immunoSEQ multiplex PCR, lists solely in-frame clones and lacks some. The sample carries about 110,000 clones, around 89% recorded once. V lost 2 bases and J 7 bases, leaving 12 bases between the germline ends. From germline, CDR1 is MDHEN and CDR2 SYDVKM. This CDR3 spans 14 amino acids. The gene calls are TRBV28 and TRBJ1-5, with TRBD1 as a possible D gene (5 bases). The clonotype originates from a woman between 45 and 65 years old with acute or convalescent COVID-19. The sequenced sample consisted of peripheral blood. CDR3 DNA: TGTGCCAGCAGTTTAGGCCAGGGCGGCCAGCCCCAGCATTTT. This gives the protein CASSLGQGGQPQHF.